This T cell receptor (beta chain) was observed in a study of T-cell memory formation after mild COVID-19. Notes on the study in general: In pre-infection memory, a portion of responding clones appeared, which suggested that cross-reactive memory joined.

The V gene's germline CDR1 is SGHNT and CDR2 YENEEA. This CDR3 is built from 17 residues. V gave up 5 bases and J gave up 2 bases, with 20 bases separating them. In this sample, this clonotype turned up a few times. The target antigen is unknown. TCRdb analysed the 5' RACE reads with MiXCR anew, one entry per CDR3 protein. The sample has around 140,000 distinct CDR3 sequences; around 27% are singletons. The rearrangement links TRBV11-3 to TRBJ2-3; D is perhaps TRBD1 (6 bases). Sequencing was performed on PBMCs or a T cell subset sorted from them (not recorded which). The TCR comes from an adult woman who had mild COVID-19 (a few samples of this study predate the infection). Cell type and time point are not known. The CDR3 is CASSPLDSKISTDTQYF. The DNA of the CDR3 is TGTGCCAGCAGCCCTCTGGACAGTAAGATTTCCACAGATACGCAGTATTTT.